This T cell receptor (beta chain) was identified during a study of shared clonotypes between healthy human individuals. Study-wide results and caveats: Sharing across four donors was highest in naive CD4 (roughly 5%) and lowest in memory CD8 (approximately 0.4%).

Once extracted for a subset, genomic DNA was divided evenly among several immunoSEQ plates. The data were produced by immunoSEQ multiplex PCR, yet TCRdb's version contains in-frame clones alone and is incomplete. The sample contains approximately 2,300,000 clones, 85% to 95% of which appear only once. About this clone itself: Its matching antigen is unknown.

Donors comprised only Caucasian adults living in Nashville, Tennessee. Germline loops: CDR1 SGHRS, CDR2 YFSETQ. This CDR3 contains 14 residues. Losses at the gene ends were 4 bases for V and 7 bases for J; bases not matched to a gene: 8. This receptor was identified in a man between 18 and 35 years old in good health. Some clones in this sample may be carry-over from other donors' samples. The sequencing input was naive CD4+ T cells from PBMCs. Subset noted: CD45RA+ positively selected. The genes are TRBV5-1 and TRBJ1-2, with 9 bases matching TRBD1. In nucleotides, the CDR3 is TGCGCCAGCAGCCCCAGGACAGGGGACTCTGGCTACACCTTC. Protein product: CASSPRTGDSGYTF.